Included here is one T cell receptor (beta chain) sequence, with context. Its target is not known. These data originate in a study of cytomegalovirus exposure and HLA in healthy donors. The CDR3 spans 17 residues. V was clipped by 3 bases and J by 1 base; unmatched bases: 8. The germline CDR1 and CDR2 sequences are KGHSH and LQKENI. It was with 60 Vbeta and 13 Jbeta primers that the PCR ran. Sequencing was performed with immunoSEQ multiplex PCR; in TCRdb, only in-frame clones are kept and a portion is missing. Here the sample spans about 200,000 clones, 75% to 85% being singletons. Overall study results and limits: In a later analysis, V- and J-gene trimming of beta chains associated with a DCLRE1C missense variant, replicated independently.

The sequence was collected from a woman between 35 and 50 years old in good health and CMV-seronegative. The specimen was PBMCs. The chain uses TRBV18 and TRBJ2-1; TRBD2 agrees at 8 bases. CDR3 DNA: TGTGCCAGCTCACCGGCACCGGCTAGCGGGTCCTACAATGAGCAGTTCTTC. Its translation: CASSPAPASGSYNEQFF.